Described below is a single T cell receptor (beta chain) sequence and its context. The antigen it binds to is not known. A read error may produce the germline difference seen at one junction end. The CDR3 contains 15 residues, cysteine and phenylalanine counted. The entry retains the CDR3 DNA only, 45 bases that are in frame from base 1. Based on the germline V gene, the CDR1 and CDR2 sequences are KGHDR and SFDVKD. The method was 5' RACE. The instrument given in TCRdb is Illumina HiSeq 2500. A second about 7 to 11 cycle PCR used a sample-barcoded 5' primer and a J-beta primer mix. A template-switch 5' adaptor carrying 12 random nucleotides introduced a unique molecular identifier onto each TCR beta cDNA molecule. Each sample yielded at least 2.5 million CDR3-containing paired-end reads. The Mint cDNA synthesis kit, primed by a TRBC-specific oligonucleotide, was used to synthesize first-strand cDNA from all RNA. Following uracil-DNA glycosylase treatment, all cDNA underwent a first 18-cycle PCR with the universal primers M1SS and BC2_uni_R. Regarding the original processing steps: For normalization, 1 million high-quality reads, each with a distinct molecular identifier, were randomly selected from each sample. Reads sharing molecular identifiers were discarded rather than binned into consensus sequences. CDR3 identification, clonotype clustering and error correction used MiTCR with a Q25 quality threshold and the strictest error-elimination algorithm. A nonparametric unseen species model with Euler transformation was used to estimate lower-bound total TCR beta diversity. The public reads were run again by TCRdb, first through fastp at Q25 and then through MiXCR, and only productive beta chains were kept. Rows are combined by CDR3 protein, so each entry shows the most common genes and DNA. TCRdb, not the original authors, processed these V and J calls. The sample has approximately 490,000 distinct CDR3 sequences on record, approximately 25% of them singletons. In total, the top ten clones hold approximately 8.7% of the sample.

The donors were roughly 40 Caucasian individuals from Russia, aged about 6 to 100 years, who were systemically healthy. Each donor gave approximately 10 milliliters of peripheral blood, collected into EDTA-treated Vacutainer tubes. Ficoll-Paque density-gradient centrifugation was used to isolate PBMCs, with at least 6 million per sample. Total RNA was extracted from PBMCs with Trizol reagent, with at least 6 micrograms obtained per sample. Naive CD45RAhigh/CD27high T cell percentages were measured by flow cytometry on a PBMC aliquot from every donor. This specimen belongs to a study of blood T cells in healthy people across ages (dated by TCRdb to between 2014 and 2016). For the wider study: In model experiments, roughly one uniquely barcoded TCR beta cDNA molecule per two T cells was captured by template switching. The study measured age-related changes in TCR beta repertoire diversity using deep sequencing normalized with unique cDNA molecular identifiers. The donors were divided into four age groups: young (average approximately 15 years), middle-aged (about 40), aged (about 56) and long-lived (approximately 74). Using the same blood draw, the study looked at two additional independent replicas of 1 million unique cDNA reads for two donors, one aged 18 to 30 and the other aged 80 or older.

Results and caveats for the whole study, not just this receptor: The percentage of naive T cells measured by flow cytometry correlated strongly with observed TCR beta diversity. Estimates of total diversity based on one million sequenced T cells were considered lower bounds and underestimates. As age increased, observed TCR beta diversity per million T cells dropped in a roughly linear way, and a significant reduction was already evident by age about 36. Conclusive comparison of naive and antigen-experienced compartments was prevented by the profiling of bulk unsorted PBMCs. Compared with the aged group, more naive CD4+ T cells, fewer expanded clones and increased TCR diversity were shown by the long-lived group, suggesting age selection. Because donor CMV infection status was unknown, age-related changes in expanded clonotypes were potentially confounded.

These data were likewise used in another study, on T cells of mothers and their children. In that second paper, the authors write: Nine systemically healthy Caucasian individuals served as donors, namely three mothers together with their six children. cDNA synthesis consumed the entire amount of extracted RNA, loaded at about 1.5 ug RNA in each 15 ul reaction. In the second PCR, sample barcodes and 2-4 random nucleotides were introduced via the M1S primer. More than 8.5 million TCR beta CDR3 reads were obtained from each mother, and some 3 million reads were obtained from each child. TCR recombination output is similarly shaped by thymic selection in related and unrelated pairs, with a minor effect exerted by inherited differences. Related mother-child pairs always showed normalized repertoire overlap that was slightly higher than in unrelated mother-child pairs, though the difference was never significant. Persistent microchimeric T cell clones were not detected, at a sensitivity of 95 to 100 clones per million clonotypes. In the study, deep NGS was used to compare the TCR beta repertoires of mothers and children, and features distinguishing related mother-child pairs from unrelated individuals were sought. Mothers averaged roughly 36 +/- 4 years of age and children averaged around 11 +/- 4 years. After adapter ligation with NEBNext reagents, the libraries were sequenced on Illumina HiSeq 2000 with 100+100 nt paired-end reads. To prevent cross-contamination, the mother and child libraries were prepared a month apart and were sequenced in separate runs. For each donor, somewhere between about 500,000 and 2,000,000 distinct TCR beta clonotypes were identified. Naive TCR beta clonotypes were estimated from low-frequency clonotypes matched to each donor's FACS-determined naive share, without sorting.

The chain joins TRBV24-1 to TRBJ2-2; the junction holds 8 bases that match TRBD1. Source material: blood. The source of this sequence is a boy younger than 18 in good health. The bases are TGTGCCACCTCTATCCGGACAGGGAACACCGGGGAGCTGTTCTTT. It is translated as CATSIRTGNTGELFF.